This TCR beta chain was found in a study of OX40 agonist ivuxolimab in advanced cancers. Patients with a history of autoimmune disease or on systemic immunosuppression were excluded. This CDR3 spans 21 amino acids. The germline CDR1 and CDR2 sequences are GTSNPN and SVGIG (reference sequence). Trimming took 2 bases from V and 0 from J, leaving 32 bases between them. Points from the study as a whole: Antigen specificity was not determined for the expanded peripheral T cells.

The data were produced by immunoSEQ multiplex PCR, yet TCRdb's version contains in-frame clones alone and is incomplete. Here the sample spans around 72,000 clones, 80% being singletons. On this clone: Its specificity is unknown.

This TCR was sampled from an adult with an advanced solid tumor such as melanoma, head and neck, liver or kidney cancer. The chain is built from TRBV30 and TRBJ2-7; D is undetermined. The sample in question was CD4+ or CD8+ T cells sorted from blood, obtained in a trial of the OX40 agonist ivuxolimab. CDR3 nucleotide sequence: TGTGCCTGGAGTCTCTTCTCCAGGACCCAGATTTCCCCGGATCGCTCCTACGAGCAGTACTTC. Protein sequence: CAWSLFSRTQISPDRSYEQYF.